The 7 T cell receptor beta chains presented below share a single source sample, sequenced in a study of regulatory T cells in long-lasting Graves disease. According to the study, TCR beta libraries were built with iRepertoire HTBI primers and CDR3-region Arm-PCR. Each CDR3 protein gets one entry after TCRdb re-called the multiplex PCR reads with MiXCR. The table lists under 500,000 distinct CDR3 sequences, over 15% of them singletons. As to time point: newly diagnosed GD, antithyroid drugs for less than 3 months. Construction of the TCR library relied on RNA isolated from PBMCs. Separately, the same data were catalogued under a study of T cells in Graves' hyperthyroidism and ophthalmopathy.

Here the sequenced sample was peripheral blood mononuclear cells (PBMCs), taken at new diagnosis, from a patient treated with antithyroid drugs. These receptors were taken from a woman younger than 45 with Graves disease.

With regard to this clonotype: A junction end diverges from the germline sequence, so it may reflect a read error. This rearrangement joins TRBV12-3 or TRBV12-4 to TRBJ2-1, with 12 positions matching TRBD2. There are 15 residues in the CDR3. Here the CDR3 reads CASNLRLAGVNEQLF. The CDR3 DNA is TGTGCCAGCAACCTAAGACTAGCGGGGGTCAATGAGCAGCTCTTC.

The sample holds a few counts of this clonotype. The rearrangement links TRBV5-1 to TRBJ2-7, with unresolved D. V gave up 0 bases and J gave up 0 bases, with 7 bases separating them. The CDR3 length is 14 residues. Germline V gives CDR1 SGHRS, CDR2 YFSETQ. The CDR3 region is CASSLGYSSYEQYF. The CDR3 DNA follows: TGCGCCAGCAGCTTGGGTTATAGCTCCTACGAGCAGTACTTC.

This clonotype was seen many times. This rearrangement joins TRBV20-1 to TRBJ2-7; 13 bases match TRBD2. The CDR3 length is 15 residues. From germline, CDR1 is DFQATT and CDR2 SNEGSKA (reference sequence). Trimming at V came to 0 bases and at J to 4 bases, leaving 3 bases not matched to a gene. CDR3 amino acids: CSAREGTSGKYEQYF. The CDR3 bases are TGCAGTGCTAGAGAAGGGACTAGCGGGAAGTACGAGCAGTACTTC.

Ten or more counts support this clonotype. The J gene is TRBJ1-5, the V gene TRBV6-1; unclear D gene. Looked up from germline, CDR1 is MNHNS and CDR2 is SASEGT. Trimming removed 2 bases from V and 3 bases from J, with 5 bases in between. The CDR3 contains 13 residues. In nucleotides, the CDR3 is TGTGCCAGCAGTGAACGGGACAATCAGCCCCAGCATTTT. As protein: CASSERDNQPQHF.

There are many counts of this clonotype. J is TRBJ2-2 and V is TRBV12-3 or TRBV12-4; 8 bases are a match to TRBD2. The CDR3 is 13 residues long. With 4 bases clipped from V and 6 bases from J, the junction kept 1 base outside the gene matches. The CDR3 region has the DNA TGTGCCAGCAGTTCGACTAGCGCCGGGGAGCTGTTTTTT. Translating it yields CASSSTSAGELFF.

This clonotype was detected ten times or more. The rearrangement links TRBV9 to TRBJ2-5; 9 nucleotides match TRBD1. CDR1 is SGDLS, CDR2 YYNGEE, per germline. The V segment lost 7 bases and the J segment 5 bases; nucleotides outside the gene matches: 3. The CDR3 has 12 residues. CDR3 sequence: CASAGTGETQYF. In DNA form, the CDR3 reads TGTGCCAGCGCCGGGACAGGGGAGACCCAGTACTTC.

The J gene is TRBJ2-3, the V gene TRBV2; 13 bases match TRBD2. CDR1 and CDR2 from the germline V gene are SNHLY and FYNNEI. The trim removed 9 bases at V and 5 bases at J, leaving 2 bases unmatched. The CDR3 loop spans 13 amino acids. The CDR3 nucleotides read TGTGCCAGTGGGACTAGCGGGAAAGATACGCAGTATTTT. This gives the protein CASGTSGKDTQYF.